One T cell receptor beta chain is described in this entry. Its antigen is currently unknown. The data derive from a study of cytomegalovirus exposure and HLA in healthy donors. Study-wide points: For most subjects, TCR beta sequences were reported to predict HLA-A and HLA-B alleles with accuracy.

The primer mix had 60 Vbeta and 13 Jbeta primers. As handled by the study authors: Per a later analysis, the number of unique TCR beta chains was around 80 million, of which 9 million to 14 million were shared. Data came from immunoSEQ multiplex PCR; TCRdb stores just in-frame clones and leaves some out. V and J calls and clone size are as listed in that table; D and trimming were resolved from the DNA. The sample has around 89,000 clones; roughly three quarters are singletons. Germline trimming cut 7 bases from V and 2 bases from J; bases unmatched to any gene: 9. This CDR3 is 15 amino acids long. CDR1 is LGHNA and CDR2 is YSLEER in the germline V gene.

The clonotype originates from a man aged 40-49 years in good health and CMV-seronegative. Sequenced: PBMCs. The J gene is TRBJ1-2, the V gene TRBV4-3; 8 bases fit TRBD1. This CDR3 reads CASTKVGQGNYGYTF. In DNA, the CDR3 is TGCGCCAGCACTAAAGTCGGACAGGGAAACTATGGCTACACCTTC.